These T cell receptor beta chains were read from a single sample in a study of cytotoxic CD8 clonotypes in ibrutinib-treated CLL. Data came from immunoSEQ multiplex PCR; TCRdb stores just in-frame clones and leaves some out. In the table there are approximately 170,000 clones, 88% of which are singletons. The sequenced sample was PBMCs, obtained at disease progression, from a patient treated with ibrutinib. The receptors shown here come from a human donor with chronic lymphocytic leukemia. The CDR3 runs from the conserved cysteine through the conserved F or W. The order of the fields is V gene, J gene, clone size, D gene, CDR3 protein, CDR3 DNA. The D gene is left open where the match is weak. Size is omitted from some rows. Given values are once, few, many or a class for expanded clones.

TRBV28	TRBJ2-3	-	TRBD2	CASSANSGTNTQYF	TGTGCCAGCAGTGCGAATAGCGGGACCAATACGCAGTATTTT
TRBV9	TRBJ2-1	-	TRBD2	CASSGLAGGPVSNEQFF	TGTGCCAGCAGCGGACTAGCGGGAGGGCCGGTATCTAATGAGCAGTTCTTC
TRBV28	TRBJ2-3	-	TRBD2	CASSFSYGLADTDTQYF	TGTGCCAGCAGTTTCTCCTACGGACTAGCGGACACAGATACGCAGTATTTT
TRBV5-1	TRBJ1-4	once	-	CASSLNFLRGEKLFF	TGCGCCAGCAGCCTGAATTTTCTCAGGGGTGAAAAACTGTTTTTT
TRBV29-1	TRBJ2-1	-	TRBD2	CSVEPKTGLAGSNEQFF	TGCAGCGTTGAACCCAAAACGGGACTAGCGGGGAGCAATGAGCAGTTCTTC
TRBV4-1	TRBJ1-2	-	TRBD1	CASSQGRAGGSNYGYTF	TGCGCCAGCAGCCAGGGTCGGGCAGGGGGCTCTAACTATGGCTACACCTTC
TRBV4-3	TRBJ1-4	-	-	CASSQNENLGGEKLFF	TGCGCCAGCAGCCAAAATGAGAACCTCGGAGGTGAAAAACTGTTTTTT
TRBV5-1	TRBJ2-1	-	TRBD2	CASSRGLAEQSYNEQFF	TGCGCCAGCAGCCGCGGACTAGCGGAGCAGTCCTACAATGAGCAGTTCTTC
TRBV7-7	TRBJ2-7	-	TRBD2	CASSLWLAGGLVEQYF	TGTGCTAGCAGCTTATGGTTAGCGGGAGGATTAGTCGAGCAGTACTTC
TRBV5-1	TRBJ2-7	-	-	CASSQGPRDYEQYF	TGCGCCAGCAGCCAGGGACCGCGGGACTACGAGCAGTACTTC
TRBV7-2	TRBJ2-1	-	TRBD2	CASSLAAGGFSNEQFF	TGTGCCAGCAGCTTAGCGGCGGGAGGGTTCTCCAATGAGCAGTTCTTC
TRBV2	TRBJ2-3	-	TRBD1	CASIRGLDTDTQYF	TGTGCCAGCATCAGGGGGCTCGACACAGATACGCAGTATTTT
TRBV7-8	TRBJ1-3	-	-	CASSSAGYSGNTIYF	TGTGCCAGCAGCTCAGCAGGGTATTCTGGAAACACCATATATTTT
TRBV14	TRBJ1-2	-	-	CASSSRVLDYGYTF	TGTGCCAGCAGCTCCAGGGTGCTGGACTATGGCTACACCTTC
TRBV12-2	TRBJ2-6	-	-	CASRLVRSGANVLTF	TGTGCAAGTCGCTTAGTCCGCTCTGGGGCCAACGTCCTGACTTTC
TRBV4-2	TRBJ2-1	-	TRBD2	CASSQDSAGTKNEQFF	TGTGCCAGCAGCCAAGATTCAGCGGGAACGAAAAATGAGCAGTTCTTC
TRBV18	TRBJ2-3	-	TRBD2	CASSPSFAGGPSDTQYF	TGTGCCAGCTCACCCAGTTTCGCGGGAGGGCCCTCAGATACGCAGTATTTT
TRBV5-1	TRBJ2-1	-	-	CASSLAGQSYNEQFF	TGCGCCAGCAGCTTGGCCGGGCAATCCTACAATGAGCAGTTCTTC
TRBV11-3	TRBJ2-7	-	TRBD1	CASSLGGQVAVYEQYF	TGTGCCAGCAGCTTAGGTGGACAGGTTGCAGTCTACGAGCAGTACTTC
TRBV7-2	TRBJ2-3	-	TRBD2	CASSPGLAGGGADTQYF	TGTGCCAGCAGCCCGGGACTAGCGGGAGGAGGCGCAGATACGCAGTATTTT
TRBV4-2	TRBJ2-7	-	-	CASSQADSSYEQYF	TGTGCCAGCAGCCAAGCGGACAGCTCCTACGAGCAGTACTTC
TRBV11-2	TRBJ2-1	once	-	CASSLEWRASYNEQFF	TGTGCCAGCAGCTTAGAATGGCGGGCCTCCTACAATGAGCAGTTCTTC
TRBV9	TRBJ2-5	-	TRBD2	CASSALGSGSQETQYF	TGTGCCAGCAGCGCGCTGGGTAGCGGGAGCCAAGAGACCCAGTACTTC
TRBV6-5	TRBJ1-1	-	TRBD1	CASSRPGQGGTEAFF	TGTGCCAGCAGCCGCCCGGGACAGGGTGGCACTGAAGCTTTCTTT
TRBV18	TRBJ2-4	once	-	CASSPVPRSGASNIQYF	TGTGCCAGCTCACCAGTCCCCCGTTCGGGGGCGAGCAACATTCAGTACTTC
TRBV6-1	TRBJ2-1	-	TRBD1	CASSERRDRGLNWVF	TGTGCCAGCAGTGAACGGAGGGACAGGGGACTTAATTGGGTCTTC
TRBV7-9	TRBJ2-5	-	-	CASSLPYGHGVQETQYF	TGTGCCAGCAGCTTACCGTATGGGCACGGGGTCCAAGAGACCCAGTACTTC
TRBV28	TRBJ2-7	-	TRBD2	CASSFSSWASGSYEQYF	TGTGCCAGCAGTTTTAGTTCTTGGGCTAGCGGGAGCTACGAGCAGTACTTC
TRBV18	TRBJ2-7	-	TRBD1	CASSPGQADSYEQYF	TGTGCCAGCTCTCCTGGACAGGCCGACTCCTACGAGCAGTACTTC
TRBV27	TRBJ1-3	-	-	CASSFRGLSGNTIYF	TGTGCCAGCAGTTTTCGGGGCCTCTCTGGAAACACCATATATTTT